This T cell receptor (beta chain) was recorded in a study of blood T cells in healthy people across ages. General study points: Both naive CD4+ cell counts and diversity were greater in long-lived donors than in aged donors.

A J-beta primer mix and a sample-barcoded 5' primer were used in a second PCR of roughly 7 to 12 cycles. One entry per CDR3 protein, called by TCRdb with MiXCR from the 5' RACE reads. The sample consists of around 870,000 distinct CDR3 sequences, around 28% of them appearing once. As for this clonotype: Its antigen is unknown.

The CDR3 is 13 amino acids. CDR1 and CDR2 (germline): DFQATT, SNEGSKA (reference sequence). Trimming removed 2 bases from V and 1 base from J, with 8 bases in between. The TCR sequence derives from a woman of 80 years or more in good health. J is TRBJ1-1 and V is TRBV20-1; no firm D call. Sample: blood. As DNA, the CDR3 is TGCAGTGCTAGACCCCCATCGAACACTGAAGCTTTCTTT. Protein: CSARPPSNTEAFF.